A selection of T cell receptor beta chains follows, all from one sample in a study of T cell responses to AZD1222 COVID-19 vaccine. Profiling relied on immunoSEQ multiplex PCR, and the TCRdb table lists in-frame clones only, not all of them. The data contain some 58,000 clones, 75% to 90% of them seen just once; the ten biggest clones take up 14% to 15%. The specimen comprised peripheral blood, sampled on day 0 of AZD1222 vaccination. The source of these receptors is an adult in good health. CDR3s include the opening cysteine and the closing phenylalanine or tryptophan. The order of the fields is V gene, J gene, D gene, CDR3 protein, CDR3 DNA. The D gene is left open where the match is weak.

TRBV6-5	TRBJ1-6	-	CASSFSSGLHNSPLHF	TGTGCCAGCAGTTTCTCTTCGGGACTCCATAATTCACCCCTCCACTTT
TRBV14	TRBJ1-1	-	CASSRSINTEAFF	TGTGCCAGCAGCCGGTCCATCAACACTGAAGCTTTCTTT
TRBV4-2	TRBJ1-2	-	CASSQGGQRYGYTF	TGTGCCAGCAGCCAAGGCGGACAGAGGTATGGCTACACCTTC
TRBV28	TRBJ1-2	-	CASSFLSGYTF	TGTGCCAGCAGTTTTCTGTCTGGCTACACCTTC
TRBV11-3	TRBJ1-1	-	CASSPPGGMNTEAFF	TGTGCCAGCAGTCCCCCGGGTGGGATGAACACTGAAGCTTTCTTT
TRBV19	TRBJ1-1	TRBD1	CASSREGQGEAFF	TGTGCCAGTAGTAGAGAGGGACAGGGTGAAGCTTTCTTT
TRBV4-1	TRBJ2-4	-	CASSREATRGTKNIQYF	TGCGCCAGCAGCCGAGAAGCAACGCGGGGAACCAAAAACATTCAGTACTTC
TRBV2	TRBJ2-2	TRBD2	CASRRSGREGRNTGELFF	TGTGCCAGCAGACGAAGTGGGCGGGAGGGTAGAAACACCGGGGAGCTGTTTTTT
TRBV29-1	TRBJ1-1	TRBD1	CSVQGQGTSEAFF	TGCAGCGTCCAGGGACAGGGGACCTCTGAAGCTTTCTTT
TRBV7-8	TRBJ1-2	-	CASSNQGANYGYTF	TGTGCCAGCAGTAACCAAGGAGCTAACTATGGCTACACCTTC
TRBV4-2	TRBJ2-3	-	CASSQGVGQTDTQYF	TGTGCCAGCAGCCAAGGGGTAGGACAGACAGATACGCAGTATTTT
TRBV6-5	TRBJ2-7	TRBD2	CASKGWGGAYEQYF	TGTGCCAGCAAGGGTTGGGGGGGAGCCTACGAGCAGTACTTC
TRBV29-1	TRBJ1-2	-	CSVEPANYGYTF	TGCAGCGTTGAACCAGCTAACTATGGCTACACCTTC
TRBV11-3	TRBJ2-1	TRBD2	CASSTTSGSPYNEQFF	TGTGCCAGCAGCACAACTAGCGGGAGCCCCTACAATGAGCAGTTCTTC
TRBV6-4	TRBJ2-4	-	CASSDRGLAKNIQYF	TGTGCCAGCAGTGACAGGGGACTAGCCAAAAACATTCAGTACTTC
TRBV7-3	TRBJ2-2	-	CASSLMQTGELFF	TGTGCCAGCAGCTTAATGCAGACCGGGGAGCTGTTTTTT
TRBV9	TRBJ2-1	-	CASSPRLESSRQFF	TGTGCCAGCAGCCCCCGACTAGAATCGTCGAGGCAGTTCTTC
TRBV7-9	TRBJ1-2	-	CASSLHSDGAYAF	TGTGCCAGCAGCTTACATTCGGATGGGGCCTACGCCTTC
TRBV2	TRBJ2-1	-	CASRGDRLVEQFF	TGTGCCAGCAGGGGCGACAGGTTGGTTGAGCAGTTCTTC
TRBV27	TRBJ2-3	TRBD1	CASSFQGATDTQYF	TGTGCCAGCAGTTTTCAGGGGGCGACAGATACGCAGTATTTT
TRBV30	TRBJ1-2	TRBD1	CAWSDRQGWNYGYTF	TGTGCCTGGAGTGACCGACAGGGGTGGAACTATGGCTACACCTTC
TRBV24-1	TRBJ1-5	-	CATSDSQGNSNQPQHF	TGTGCCACCAGTGATTCCCAGGGAAATAGCAATCAGCCCCAGCATTTT
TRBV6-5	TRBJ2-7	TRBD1	CASSQSTGYEQYF	TGTGCCAGCAGTCAATCGACAGGGTACGAGCAGTACTTC